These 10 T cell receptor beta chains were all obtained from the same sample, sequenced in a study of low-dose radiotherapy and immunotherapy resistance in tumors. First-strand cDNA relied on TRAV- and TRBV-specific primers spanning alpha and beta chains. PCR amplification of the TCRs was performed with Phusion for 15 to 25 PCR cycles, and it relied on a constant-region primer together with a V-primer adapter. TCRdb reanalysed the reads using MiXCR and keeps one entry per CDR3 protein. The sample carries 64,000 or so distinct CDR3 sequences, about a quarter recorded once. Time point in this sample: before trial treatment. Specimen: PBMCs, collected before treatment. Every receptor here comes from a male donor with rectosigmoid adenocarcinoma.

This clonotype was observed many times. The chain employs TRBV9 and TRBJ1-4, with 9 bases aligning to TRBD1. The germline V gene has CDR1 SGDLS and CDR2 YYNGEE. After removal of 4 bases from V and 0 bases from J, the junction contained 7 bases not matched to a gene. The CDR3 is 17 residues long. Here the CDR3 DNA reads TGTGCCAGCAGCCCAGGGACAGGGATTGCAACTAATGAAAAACTGTTTTTT. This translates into CASSPGTGIATNEKLFF.

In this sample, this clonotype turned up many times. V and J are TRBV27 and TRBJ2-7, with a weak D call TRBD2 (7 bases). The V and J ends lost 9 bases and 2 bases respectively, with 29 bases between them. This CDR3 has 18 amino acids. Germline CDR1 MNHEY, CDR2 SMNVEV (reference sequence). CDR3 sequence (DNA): TGTGCCAGATCCTTAGGAAGGGGGGGAGCCGGGATTGCCTACGAGCAGTACTTC. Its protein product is CARSLGRGGAGIAYEQYF.

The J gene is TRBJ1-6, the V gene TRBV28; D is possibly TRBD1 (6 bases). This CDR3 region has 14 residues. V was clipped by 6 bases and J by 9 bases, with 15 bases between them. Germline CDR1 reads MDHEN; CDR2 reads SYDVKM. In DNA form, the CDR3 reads TGTGCCAGCAGCACCCACAGGGATGGTTCACCCCTCCACTTT. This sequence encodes CASSTHRDGSPLHF.

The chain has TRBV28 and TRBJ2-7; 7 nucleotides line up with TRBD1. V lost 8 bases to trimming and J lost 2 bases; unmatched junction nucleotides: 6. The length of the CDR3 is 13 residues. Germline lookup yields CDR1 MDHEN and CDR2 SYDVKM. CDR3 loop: CASGTGDAYEQYF. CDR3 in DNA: TGTGCCAGCGGCACAGGGGACGCCTACGAGCAGTACTTC.

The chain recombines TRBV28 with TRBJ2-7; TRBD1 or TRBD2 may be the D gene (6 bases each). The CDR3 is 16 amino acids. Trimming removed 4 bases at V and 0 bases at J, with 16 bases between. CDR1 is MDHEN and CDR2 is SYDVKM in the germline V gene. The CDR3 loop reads CASSSLGAGLSYEQYF. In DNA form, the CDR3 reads TGTGCCAGCAGTTCCCTGGGGGCGGGGCTCTCCTACGAGCAGTACTTC.

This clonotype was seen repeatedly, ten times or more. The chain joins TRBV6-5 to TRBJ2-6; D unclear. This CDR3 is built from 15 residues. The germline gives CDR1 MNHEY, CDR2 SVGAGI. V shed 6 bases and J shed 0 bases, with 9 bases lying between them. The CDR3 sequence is CASRDGDSGANVLTF. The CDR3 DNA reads TGTGCCAGCAGGGACGGAGACTCTGGGGCCAACGTCCTGACTTTC.

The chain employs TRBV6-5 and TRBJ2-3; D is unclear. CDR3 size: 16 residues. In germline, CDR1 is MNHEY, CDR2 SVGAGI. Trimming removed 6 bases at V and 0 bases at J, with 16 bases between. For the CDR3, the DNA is TGTGCCAGCAGGCAGGTGAACTTGATTAGCACAGATACGCAGTATTTT. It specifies CASRQVNLISTDTQYF.

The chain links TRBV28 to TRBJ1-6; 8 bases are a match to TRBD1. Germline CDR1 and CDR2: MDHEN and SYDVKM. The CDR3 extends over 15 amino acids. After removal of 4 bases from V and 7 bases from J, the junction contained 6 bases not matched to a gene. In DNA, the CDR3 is TGTGCCAGCAGTTCTTCCGGACAGGGAAATTCACCCCTCCACTTT. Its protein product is CASSSSGQGNSPLHF.

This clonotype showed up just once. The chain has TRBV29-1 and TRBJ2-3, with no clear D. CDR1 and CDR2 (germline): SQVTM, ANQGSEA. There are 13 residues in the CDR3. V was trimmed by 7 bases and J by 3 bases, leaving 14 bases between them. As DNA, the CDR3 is TGCAGCGCCCGGCGTCAGCAAACAGATACGCAGTATTTT. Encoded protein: CSARRQQTDTQYF.

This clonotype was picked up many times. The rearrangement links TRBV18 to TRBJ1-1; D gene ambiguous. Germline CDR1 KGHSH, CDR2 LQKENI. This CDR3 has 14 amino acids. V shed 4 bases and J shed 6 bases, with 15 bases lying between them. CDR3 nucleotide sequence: TGTGCCAGCTCACAAACCTCCGAGAAGGCTGAAGCTTTCTTT. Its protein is CASSQTSEKAEAFF.